The 13 T cell receptor beta chains reported below all come from one sample, sequenced in a study of cytomegalovirus exposure and HLA in healthy donors. Primers included in the PCR were 60 Vbeta and 13 Jbeta primers. Some clones are missing from TCRdb's copy, which holds only in-frame ones; the method was immunoSEQ multiplex PCR. This sample's clone table lists 45,000 to 55,000 clones. The source material was PBMCs. The origin of the receptors is a male donor in good health and CMV-seropositive.

The CDR3 spells CASSISGGSEAFF. The CDR3 DNA sequence: TGTGCCAGTAGTATTTCAGGGGGCTCTGAAGCTTTCTTT. The rearrangement joins TRBV19 to TRBJ1-1; 8 bases match TRBD1. V lost 3 bases and J lost 6; bases outside the gene matches: 3. The germline CDR1 and CDR2 sequences are LNHDA and SQIVND (reference sequence). The CDR3 has 13 residues.

The chain recombines TRBV27 with TRBJ2-7, with a tentative D call TRBD1 (6 bases). Trimming took 6 bases from V and 2 from J, leaving 17 bases between them. Germline V lookup: CDR1 MNHEY, CDR2 SMNVEV (reference sequence). The CDR3 sequence is 15 residues long. The CDR3 DNA sequence: TGTGCCAGCAGCTCAAACAGGGAACCACCCTACGAGCAGTACTTC. Residues: CASSSNREPPYEQYF.

The chain couples TRBV15 to TRBJ2-7, with 8 bases fitting TRBD1. V was pared by 0 bases and J by 4 bases, with 5 bases of the junction left unmatched. CDR1 LNHNV and CDR2 YYDKDF come from the germline V gene (reference sequence). This CDR3 is built from 15 residues. The CDR3 sequence is CATSRDRGPFYEQYF. DNA for the CDR3: TGTGCCACCAGCAGAGACAGGGGGCCTTTTTACGAGCAGTACTTC.

In DNA, the CDR3 is TGTGCCAGCAGTTCCACTCCTACAGGGGACTATGGCTACACCTTC. It yields the protein CASSSTPTGDYGYTF. V gene TRBV28 combines with J gene TRBJ1-2; 7 bases align to TRBD1. With V trimmed by 4 bases and J by 3 bases, 8 bases remained unmatched. The CDR3 has 15 amino acids. Germline V gene sequence: CDR1 MDHEN, CDR2 SYDVKM.

Remarks on this clone: One end of the junction fails to match germline, which may point to a read error. V gene TRBV7-2 combines with J gene TRBJ2-4, with D possibly being TRBD2 (6 bases). Germline values: CDR1 SGHTA, CDR2 FQGNSA. CDR3 length: 15 amino acids. The CDR3 protein is CASSYTGLAKNIQYF. The DNA for the CDR3 is TGTGCCAGCAGCTATACGGGACTTGCCAAGAACATTCAGTACTTC.

The gene calls are TRBV2 and TRBJ2-5; 10 bases agree with TRBD1. The trim removed 4 bases at V and 2 bases at J, leaving 7 bases unmatched. This CDR3 is 16 amino acids long. Germline V gene lookup returns CDR1 SNHLY and CDR2 FYNNEI. As DNA, the CDR3 is TGTGCCAGCAGTGCTTGGACAGGGGGATGGCAAGAGACCCAGTACTTC. This sequence encodes CASSAWTGGWQETQYF.

The rearrangement uses TRBV4-1 and TRBJ2-7, with a tentative D call TRBD1 (5 bases). Germline CDR1 MGHRA, CDR2 YSYEKL. V was shortened by 1 base and J by 4 bases, with 14 bases between the two germline ends. The CDR3 has 15 amino acids. CDR3 loop: CASSQGPDGAYEQYF. In DNA form, the CDR3 reads TGCGCCAGCAGCCAAGGCCCGGATGGGGCTTACGAGCAGTACTTC.

The chain joins TRBV18 to TRBJ1-1; 8 bases fit TRBD1. CDR1 KGHSH and CDR2 LQKENI come from the germline V gene. The trim removed 3 bases at V and 4 bases at J, leaving 4 bases unmatched. The CDR3 has 14 amino acids. CDR3 coding DNA: TGTGCCAGCTCACCCCAGGGGGCCGGCACTGAAGCTTTCTTT. Residues: CASSPQGAGTEAFF.

This chain connects TRBV30 to TRBJ1-4; the D is unclear. Trimming removed 1 base from V and 11 bases from J, with 5 bases in between. Germline V gene data show CDR1 as GTSNPN and CDR2 as SVGIG (reference sequence). This CDR3 has 10 amino acids. The CDR3 sequence: CAWSGGKLFF. The CDR3 region has the DNA TGTGCCTGGAGTGGAGGGAAACTGTTTTTT.

This CDR3 reads CASSQDASGGYEQYF. In nucleotides, the CDR3 is TGCGCCAGCAGCCAAGATGCGAGCGGGGGATACGAGCAGTACTTC. The genes are TRBV4-3 and TRBJ2-7; 8 nucleotides match TRBD2. Germline CDR1 reads LGHNA; CDR2 reads YSLEER. V trimming: 0 bases; J trimming: 4 bases; junction bases outside the gene matches: 5. This CDR3 contains 15 residues.

The chain has TRBV6-5 and TRBJ1-5; D is uncertain. CDR1 is MNHEY, CDR2 SVGAGI, per germline. V dropped 5 bases and J dropped 6 bases, with 17 bases sitting between them. The length of the CDR3 is 15 residues. The CDR3 bases are TGTGCCAGCAGTACCACAAAAAACCCAGGTCAGCCCCAGCATTTT. It is translated as CASSTTKNPGQPQHF.

The V call is TRBV21-1, the J call TRBJ1-1. TRBV21-1 is marked as a pseudogene. There are 14 residues in the CDR3. For the CDR3, the DNA is TGTGCCAGCATCCCCGGGGGGTTGAACACTGAAGCTTTCTTT. This sequence encodes CASIPGGLNTEAFF.

V usage is TRBV4-1 and J usage is TRBJ2-1, with TRBD2 identical over 9 bases. The CDR3 consists of 20 residues. CDR1 MGHRA and CDR2 YSYEKL come from the germline V gene. Trimming removed 3 bases from V and 0 bases from J; junction bases left unmatched: 15. The CDR3 region is CASSQPESSSGGYSYNEQFF. CDR3 in DNA: TGCGCCAGCAGCCAGCCAGAAAGCAGTAGCGGGGGCTACTCCTACAATGAGCAGTTCTTC.